This TCR beta chain was sequenced in a study of shared clonotypes between healthy human individuals. Study overall: There were three CD4 naive, three CD4 memory, two CD8 naive and one CD8 memory plates per donor. Study-wide results and limits: Specimens sampled were limited to blood, with tissue repertoires likely differing. When naive CD4 clonotypes were compared across a handful of donors, about 4.9% were shared.

Samples underwent the assay at deep level. The assay was immunoSEQ multiplex PCR, and TCRdb's table has in-frame clones only and misses some. The sample comprises about 2.4 million clones, approximately 90% of which are singletons, and roughly 0.15% rests with the top ten. Germline assignment: CDR1 SGDLS and CDR2 YYNGEE. V was shortened by 1 base and J by 8 bases, with 13 bases between the two germline ends. The CDR3 contains 14 residues. Notes on this clone: Its target is unknown.

The sample taken for sequencing was naive CD4+ T cells sorted from blood. Sample subset: CD45RA+ positively selected. The genes are TRBV9 and TRBJ1-3; no clear D. This clonotype was obtained from a man younger than 30 in good health. The DNA of the CDR3 is TGTGCCAGCAGCGTAATAGGTAGGGCGGACACCATATATTTT. Protein: CASSVIGRADTIYF. Complete variable domain (other parts from reference TRBV9 and TRBJ1-3): DSGVTQTPKHLITATGQRVTLRCSPRSGDLSVYWYQQSLDQGLQFLIQYYNGEERAKGNILERFSAQQFPDLHSELNLSSLELGDSALYFCASSVIGRADTIYFGEGSWLTVV.